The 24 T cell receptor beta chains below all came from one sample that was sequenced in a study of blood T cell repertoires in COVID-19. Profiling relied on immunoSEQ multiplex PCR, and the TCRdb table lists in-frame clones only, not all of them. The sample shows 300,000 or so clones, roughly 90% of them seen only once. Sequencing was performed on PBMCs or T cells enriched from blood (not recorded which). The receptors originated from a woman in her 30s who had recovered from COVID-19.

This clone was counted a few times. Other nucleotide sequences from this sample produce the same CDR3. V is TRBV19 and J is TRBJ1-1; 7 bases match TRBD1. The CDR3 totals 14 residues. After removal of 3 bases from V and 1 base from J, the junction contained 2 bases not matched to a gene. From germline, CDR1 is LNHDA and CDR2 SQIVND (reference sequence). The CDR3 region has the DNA TGTGCCAGTAGTATCGGGACAGCGAACACTGAAGCTTTCTTT. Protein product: CASSIGTANTEAFF.

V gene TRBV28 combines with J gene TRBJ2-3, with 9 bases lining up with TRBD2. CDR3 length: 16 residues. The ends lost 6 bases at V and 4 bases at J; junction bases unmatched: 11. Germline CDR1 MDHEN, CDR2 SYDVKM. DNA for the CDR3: TGTGCCAGCAGCCCAGCAGGGCGGGAGGGGGCAGATACGCAGTATTTT. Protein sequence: CASSPAGREGADTQYF.

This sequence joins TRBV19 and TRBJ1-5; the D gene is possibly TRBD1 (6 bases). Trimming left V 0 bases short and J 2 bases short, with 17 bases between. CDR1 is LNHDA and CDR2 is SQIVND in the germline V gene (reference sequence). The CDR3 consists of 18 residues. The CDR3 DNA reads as TGTGCCAGTAGTATAGATCTATTAGGGGGTCGTGGCAATCAGCCCCAGCATTTT. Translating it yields CASSIDLLGGRGNQPQHF.

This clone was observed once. The CDR3 sequence: CASSLGLSASTDTQYF. The CDR3 nucleotides read TGCGCCAGCAGCTTGGGACTCAGTGCTAGCACAGATACGCAGTATTTT. The chain recombines TRBV5-1 with TRBJ2-3, with D unresolved. V lost 0 bases and J 0 bases, leaving 11 bases between the germline ends. The CDR3 has 16 amino acids. The germline V gene encodes CDR1 SGHRS and CDR2 YFSETQ.

This CDR3 is CASSHDYRGSSYEQYF. CDR3 nucleotide sequence: TGTGCCAGCAGCCACGACTACAGGGGGAGCTCCTACGAGCAGTACTTC. The rearrangement links TRBV6-2 or TRBV6-3 to TRBJ2-7, with TRBD1 identical over 8 bases. V lost 6 bases and J lost 0; bases outside the gene matches: 10. The V gene's germline CDR1 is MNHEY and CDR2 SVGEGT. CDR3 size: 16 residues.

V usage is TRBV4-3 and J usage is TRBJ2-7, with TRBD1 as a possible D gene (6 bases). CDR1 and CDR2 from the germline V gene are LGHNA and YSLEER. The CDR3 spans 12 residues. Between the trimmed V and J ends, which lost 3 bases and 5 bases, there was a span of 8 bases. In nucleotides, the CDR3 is TGCGCCAGCAGCCAGTCAGGGGACGAGCAGTACTTC. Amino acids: CASSQSGDEQYF.

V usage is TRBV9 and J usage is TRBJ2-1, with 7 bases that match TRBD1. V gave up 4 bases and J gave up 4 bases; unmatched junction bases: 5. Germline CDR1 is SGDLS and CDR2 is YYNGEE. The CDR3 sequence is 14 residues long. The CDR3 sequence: CASSSQGEYNEQFF. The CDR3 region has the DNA TGTGCCAGCAGCAGCCAGGGGGAATACAATGAGCAGTTCTTC.

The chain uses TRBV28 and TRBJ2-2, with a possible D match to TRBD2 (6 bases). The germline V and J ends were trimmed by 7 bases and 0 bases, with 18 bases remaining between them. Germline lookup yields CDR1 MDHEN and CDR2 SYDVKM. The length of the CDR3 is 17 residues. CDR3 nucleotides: TGTGCCAGCACTAACGGTCGGGGGAGAGCGAACACCGGGGAGCTGTTTTTT. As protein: CASTNGRGRANTGELFF. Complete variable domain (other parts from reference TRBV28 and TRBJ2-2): DVKVTQSSRYLVKRTGEKVFLECVQDMDHENMFWYRQDPGLGLRLIYFSYDVKMKEKGDIPEGYSVSREKKERFSLILESASTNQTSMYLCASTNGRGRANTGELFFGEGSRLTVL.

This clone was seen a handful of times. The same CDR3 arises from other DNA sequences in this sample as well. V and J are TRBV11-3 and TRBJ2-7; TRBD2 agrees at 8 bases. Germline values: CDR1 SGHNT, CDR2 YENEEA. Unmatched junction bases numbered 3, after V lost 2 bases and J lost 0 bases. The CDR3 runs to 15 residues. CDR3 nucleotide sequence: TGTGCCAGCAGCTTATCAAGCGGGGGCTCCTACGAGCAGTACTTC. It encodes CASSLSSGGSYEQYF.

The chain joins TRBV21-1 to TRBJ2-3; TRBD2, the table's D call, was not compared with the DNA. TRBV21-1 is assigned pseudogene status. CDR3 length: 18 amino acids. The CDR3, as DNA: TGTGCCAGCAGCTCGACGCCAACTAGCGGGACCCTACGGGGTACGCAGTATTTT. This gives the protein CASSSTPTSGTLRGTQYF.

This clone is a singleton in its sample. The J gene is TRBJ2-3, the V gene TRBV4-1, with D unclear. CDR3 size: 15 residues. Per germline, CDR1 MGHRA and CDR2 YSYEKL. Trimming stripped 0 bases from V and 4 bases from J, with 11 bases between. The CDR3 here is CASSQDNSKPDTQYF. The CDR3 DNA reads TGCGCCAGCAGCCAAGATAACAGTAAGCCAGATACGCAGTATTTT.

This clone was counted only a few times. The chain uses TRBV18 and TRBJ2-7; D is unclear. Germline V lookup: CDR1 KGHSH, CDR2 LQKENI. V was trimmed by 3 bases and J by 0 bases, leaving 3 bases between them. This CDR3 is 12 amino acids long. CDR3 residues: CASSPGSYEQYF. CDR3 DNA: TGTGCCAGCTCACCCGGCTCCTACGAGCAGTACTTC.

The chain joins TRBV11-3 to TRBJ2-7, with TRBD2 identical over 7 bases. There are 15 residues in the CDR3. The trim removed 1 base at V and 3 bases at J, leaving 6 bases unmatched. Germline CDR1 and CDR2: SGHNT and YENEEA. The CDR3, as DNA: TGTGCCAGCAGCTTAGGAAGGGCGGGAGTCTACGAGCAGTACTTC. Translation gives CASSLGRAGVYEQYF. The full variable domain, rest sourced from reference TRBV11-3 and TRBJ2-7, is EAGVVQSPRYKIIEKKQPVAFWCNPISGHNTLYWYLQNLGQGPELLIRYENEEAVDDSQLPKDRFSAERLKGVDSTLKIQPAELGDSAVYLCASSLGRAGVYEQYFGPGTRLTVT.

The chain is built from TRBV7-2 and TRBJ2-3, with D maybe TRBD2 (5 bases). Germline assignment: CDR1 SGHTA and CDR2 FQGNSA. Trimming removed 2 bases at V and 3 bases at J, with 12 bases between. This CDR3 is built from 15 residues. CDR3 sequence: CASSLNGMGTDTQYF. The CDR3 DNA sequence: TGTGCCAGCAGCTTAAACGGGATGGGGACAGATACGCAGTATTTT.

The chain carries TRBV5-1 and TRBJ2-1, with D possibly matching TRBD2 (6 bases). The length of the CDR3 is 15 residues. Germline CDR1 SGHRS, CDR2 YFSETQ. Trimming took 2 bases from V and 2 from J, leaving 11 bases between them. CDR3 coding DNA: TGCGCCAGCAGCTTACTAGCACAAACCTACAATGAGCAGTTCTTC. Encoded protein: CASSLLAQTYNEQFF.

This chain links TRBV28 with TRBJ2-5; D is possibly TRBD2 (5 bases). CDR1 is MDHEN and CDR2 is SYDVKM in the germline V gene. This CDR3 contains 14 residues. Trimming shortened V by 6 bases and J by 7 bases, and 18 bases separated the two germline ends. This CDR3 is CASRHRGLSLTQYF. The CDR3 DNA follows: TGTGCCAGCAGACACCGGGGTCTAAGTTTGACCCAGTACTTC.

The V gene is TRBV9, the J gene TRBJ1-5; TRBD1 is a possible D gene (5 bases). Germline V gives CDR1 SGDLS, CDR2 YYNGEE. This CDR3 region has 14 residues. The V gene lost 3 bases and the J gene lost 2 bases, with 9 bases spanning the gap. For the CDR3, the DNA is TGTGCCAGCAGCGCAAGGGGTGGCAATCAGCCCCAGCATTTT. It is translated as CASSARGGNQPQHF.

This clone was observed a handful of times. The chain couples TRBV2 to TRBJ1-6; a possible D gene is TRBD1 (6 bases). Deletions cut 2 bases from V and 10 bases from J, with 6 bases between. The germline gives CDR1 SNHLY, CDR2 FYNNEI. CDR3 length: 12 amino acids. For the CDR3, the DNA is TGTGCCAGCAGTGAAACAGGGTCACCCCTCCACTTT. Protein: CASSETGSPLHF. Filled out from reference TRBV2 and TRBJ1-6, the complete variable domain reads EPEVTQTPSHQVTQMGQEVILRCVPISNHLYFYWYRQILGQKVEFLVSFYNNEISEKSEIFDDQFSVERPDGSNFTLKIRSTKLEDSAMYFCASSETGSPLHFGNGTRLTVT.

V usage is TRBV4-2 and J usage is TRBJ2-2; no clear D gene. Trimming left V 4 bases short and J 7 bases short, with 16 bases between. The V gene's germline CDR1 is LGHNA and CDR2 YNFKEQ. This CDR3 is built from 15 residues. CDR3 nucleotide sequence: TGTGCCAGCAGCCGCAGCGCAGCTCCGGTCGGGGAGCTGTTTTTT. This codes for CASSRSAAPVGELFF.

CDR3 sequence reads: CASSVGQGSHEQYF. CDR3 nucleotide sequence: TGTGCCAGTAGTGTCGGACAGGGTAGCCACGAGCAGTACTTC. This chain connects TRBV19 to TRBJ2-7, with 8 bases fitting TRBD1. This CDR3 has 14 residues. Trimming cost V 5 bases and J 5 bases; bases outside gene matches: 8. Germline CDR1 is LNHDA and CDR2 is SQIVND (reference sequence).

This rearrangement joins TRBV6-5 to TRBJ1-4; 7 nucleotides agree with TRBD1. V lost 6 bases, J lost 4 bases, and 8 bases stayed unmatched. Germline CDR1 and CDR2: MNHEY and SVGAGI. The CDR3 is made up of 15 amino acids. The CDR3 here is CASRNSGGNNEKLFF. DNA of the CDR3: TGTGCCAGCAGGAACTCAGGGGGGAATAATGAAAAACTGTTTTTT.

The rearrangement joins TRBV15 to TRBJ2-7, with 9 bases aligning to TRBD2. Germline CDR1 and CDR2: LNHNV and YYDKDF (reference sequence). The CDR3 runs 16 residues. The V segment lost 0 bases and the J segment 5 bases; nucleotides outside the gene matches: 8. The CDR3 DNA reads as TGTGCCACCAGCAGAGATCTTGGACTAGCGAGGAACGAGCAGTACTTC. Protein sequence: CATSRDLGLARNEQYF. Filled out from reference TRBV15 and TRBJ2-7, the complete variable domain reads DAMVIQNPRYQVTQFGKPVTLSCSQTLNHNVMYWYQQKSSQAPKLLFHYYDKDFNNEADTPDNFQSRRPNTSFCFLDIRSPGLGDTAMYLCATSRDLGLARNEQYFGPGTRLTVT.

The DNA for the CDR3 is TGTGCCAGCACAGTGGAGATGAACACTGAAGCTTTCTTT. Residues: CASTVEMNTEAFF. The chain is built from TRBV5-5 and TRBJ1-1; no clear D gene. The length of the CDR3 is 13 residues. Trimming shortened V by 6 bases and J by 0 bases, and 9 bases separated the two germline ends. Germline values: CDR1 SGHKS, CDR2 YYEKEE (reference sequence).

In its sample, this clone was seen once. Here the CDR3 DNA reads TGCGCCAGCAGCCAAGTTTGGGGGGACACTGAAGCTTTCTTT. Translation: CASSQVWGDTEAFF. This rearrangement joins TRBV4-3 to TRBJ1-1; a weak D match, TRBD1 (5 bases). This CDR3 comprises 14 residues. Trimming shortened V by 1 base and J by 3 bases, and 9 bases separated the two germline ends. Per the germline V gene, CDR1 is LGHNA and CDR2 is YSLEER.